Here is one T cell receptor (beta chain) with its context. This clone's antigen is unknown. Qualities for individual bases were not recorded, and no much larger clone is one base off. The trial excluded patients who had a history of autoimmune disease or who were on systemic immunosuppression. Peripheral blood for TCR sequencing was collected from all dose cohorts at baseline, on cycle 4 day 1, and on cycle 7 day 1. The samples were drawn from a first-in-human, open-label, multicenter phase I dose-escalation trial of ivuxolimab. Adults with locally advanced or metastatic melanoma, renal cell carcinoma, hepatocellular carcinoma or head and neck squamous cell carcinoma were enrolled in the trial. Before TCR sequencing, CD4+ T cells and CD8+ T cells from peripheral blood were sorted into separate populations. Trimming leaves V shorter by 3 bases and J shorter by 1 base, with the junction holding 3 bases beyond the gene matches. Looking up the germline V gene yields CDR1 MDHEN and CDR2 SYDVKM. Reading from cysteine to phenylalanine, the CDR3 counts 14 amino acids. Just CDR3 DNA is preserved here, 42 bases in frame from base 1.

To sequence the TCRbeta CDR3 region, genomic DNA was isolated from the sorted cells. The immunoSEQ Assay was used for sequencing of TCRbeta CDR3 regions. TCRdb holds this immuneACCESS table with in-frame rearrangements only. Some clones are missing; in checked studies, unresolved V genes explain under half, and the rest has no known cause. This sample gives roughly 140,000 clones in total; approximately 94% of them show up just once. The ten biggest clones cover 0.3% to 0.35% of the sample. The data were obtained in a study of OX40 agonist ivuxolimab in advanced cancers. Concerning the study at large: Ivuxolimab was a fully human IgG2 agonistic monoclonal antibody targeting the costimulatory receptor OX40 (CD134). The monotherapy dose-escalation portion (N ≈ 52 patients) of the phase I ivuxolimab trial is reported in the paper. Partial responses were achieved by three dose-escalation patients, of whom one had hepatocellular carcinoma and two had cutaneous melanoma. Among the 52 dose-escalation patients, about 19 had hepatocellular carcinoma, about 15 melanoma, 9 renal cell carcinoma and 9 head and neck cancer. The purpose of peripheral TCRbeta sequencing was to test whether ivuxolimab changed TCR sequence diversity and led to clonal T-cell expansion. Intravenous ivuxolimab was administered to patients every 2 weeks at six dose levels: 0.01, 0.1, 0.3, 1.5, 3 and 10 mg/kg. In the dose-escalation cohort, nearly 85% of patients were male, and the mean age was 60 years with a range of roughly 20 to 79. Patients were allowed to have had prior anti-PD-1, anti-PD-L1 or anti-CTLA-4 therapy, and 40% to 45% of the dose-escalation patients had previously received checkpoint inhibitors.

Study-wide findings and limitations: The antigen specificity of the clonally expanded peripheral T cells was not determined. After ivuxolimab, more expanded clones were found on average in CD8+ T cells than in CD4+ T cells. Partial responders in the 0.1-3.0 mg/kg groups had among the lowest normalized peripheral clonal expansion, especially among CD8+ T cells. At doses of 0.1 to 3.0 mg/kg, clonal expansion of both CD4+ and CD8+ blood T cells was observed from baseline to week 6. Low levels of normalized T-cell clonal expansion were also shown by some nonresponding patients.

The rearrangement joined TRBV28 to TRBJ2-7; 7 junctional bases match TRBD2. Sequencing was performed on CD4+ or CD8+ T cells sorted from blood, taken in a trial of the OX40 agonist ivuxolimab. The receptor comes from an adult with an advanced solid tumor such as melanoma, head and neck, liver or kidney cancer. The nucleotide sequence is given as TGTGCCAGCAGTTTGGGGGGACTATCCTACGAGCAGTACTTC. Its translation is CASSLGGLSYEQYF.